The TCR beta chain under discussion was sequenced for a study of human T cells and chemical hapten exposure listed by TCRdb under 2021. For context, the study as a whole: Libraries were pooled for sequencing, and per-sample TCR yields varied mainly because of small differences in library volumes within the pool. Peripheral blood TCR repertoire changes were tracked in vivo in alopecia patients during primary and secondary sensitization to the hapten diphenylcyclopropenone (DPC). Each blood RNA sample was used to sequence both TCR alpha and TCR beta chains. Beyond this particular receptor, the publication reports: No change with DPC sensitization was found in the number of TCRs above 1 in 1000 frequency, and no evidence of global repertoire structure alterations was found. Repeated subsampling changed both the strength of the expansion versus patch-test correlation and the threshold at which the correlation became significant.

Trimming removed 8 bases from V and 3 bases from J, leaving 20 bases between the germline ends. From a lookup of the germline V gene, CDR1 and CDR2 are MDHEN and SYDVKM. Spanning cysteine to phenylalanine, the CDR3 consists of 15 amino acids. Only the CDR3 region is kept as DNA, spanning 45 bases read in frame from base 1. The library was built by means of 5' RACE. Reads for this sample came from an Illumina MiSeq. Library preparation attached unique molecular identifiers to individual cDNA molecules for quantitative, reproducible TCR counting. Concerning the study's data processing: Samples had a median of around 92,000 TCRs, with a range from about 23,224 to 750,000. V, J and CDR3 annotation of the TCR reads was carried out using the Decombinator software suite. For PS versus PT1 abundance plots, all samples were subsampled to the same number of TCRs (28,000). Expanded TCRs were defined as absent before sensitization and observed at least eight times at the 2-week time point. TCRdb passed the public sequencing reads through fastp at Q25 and MiXCR, retaining productive beta sequences. Each record represents a unique CDR3 protein, reported with the most common genes and DNA among its rows. The V and J calls, along with clone size, are taken from TCRdb and not from the paper's own processing. The sample yields 95,000 to 120,000 distinct CDR3 sequences; 15% to 20% were counted once. The ten largest make up 2.8% of the sample.

Regarding this clonotype: What antigen it recognizes has not been identified. Per-base qualities were not stored, and no clone one base away is much larger.

Unfractionated whole blood was collected in Tempus Blood RNA tubes, and total RNA was extracted from that blood. About 5 healthy volunteers acted as controls for TCR sequencing and had blood drawn at day 0, 2 weeks and 6 weeks. The receptor was derived from a human donor in good health. The receptor chain draws on TRBV28 and TRBJ2-7, with the D gene call left open. The nucleotide sequence reads as follows: TGTGCCAGCGGCCTCCTTCGTTCCCCCGACTACGAGCAGTACTTC. It codes for CASGLLRSPDYEQYF.